These T cell receptor beta chains were read from a single sample in a study of OX40 agonist ivuxolimab in advanced cancers. Produced via immunoSEQ multiplex PCR; TCRdb's table is partial and in-frame only. The sample lists around 30,000 clones; 82% were seen once. The sample consisted of CD4+ or CD8+ T cells sorted from blood, taken in a trial of the OX40 agonist ivuxolimab. These receptors all come from an adult with an advanced solid tumor such as melanoma, head and neck, liver or kidney cancer. The CDR3 runs from the conserved cysteine through the conserved F or W. A D gene is named only where the DNA matches it firmly. Clone size is shown for a subset of rows, as once, few, many or a class of expanded clone.

TRBV19	-	-	TRBJ2-6	CASSGGSGANVLTF	TGTGCCAGTAGTGGTGGCTCTGGGGCCAACGTCCTGACTTTC
TRBV9	-	TRBD2	TRBJ2-7	CASGPTSGSPREQYF	TGTGCCAGCGGCCCTACTAGCGGGAGTCCTAGGGAGCAGTACTTC
TRBV6-1	-	-	TRBJ1-3	CAFLSGNTIYF	TGTGCCTTTCTCTCTGGAAACACCATATATTTT
TRBV30	-	-	TRBJ1-2	CAWRGAQVKTYGYTF	TGTGCCTGGAGAGGGGCGCAAGTAAAGACCTATGGCTACACCTTC
TRBV6-1	-	-	TRBJ1-6	CASSVTELNSPLHF	TGTGCCAGCAGTGTAACGGAGCTTAATTCACCCCTCCACTTT
TRBV11-3	few	-	TRBJ2-7	CASSLTGYEQYF	TGTGCCAGCAGCTTGACGGGTTACGAGCAGTACTTC
TRBV14	once	-	TRBJ2-3	CASSQVQGTDTQYF	TGTGCCAGCAGCCAAGTTCAGGGCACAGATACGCAGTATTTT
TRBV6-1	-	-	TRBJ1-6	CAITEGGEDNSPLHF	TGTGCCATTACGGAAGGGGGGGAGGATAATTCACCCCTCCACTTT
TRBV5-4	-	TRBD2	TRBJ2-5	CASSLATSGRGETQYF	TGTGCCAGCAGCTTGGCCACTAGCGGGAGAGGGGAGACCCAGTACTTC
TRBV30	-	-	TRBJ2-1	CAWAQYNEQFF	TGTGCCTGGGCGCAATACAATGAGCAGTTCTTC
TRBV7-9	once	TRBD2	TRBJ2-3	CASSLMTSGAADTQYF	TGTGCCAGCAGCTTAATGACTAGCGGGGCTGCAGATACGCAGTATTTT
TRBV6-5	-	-	TRBJ2-1	CASSYVLAGEQFF	TGTGCCAGCAGTTACGTACTGGCTGGCGAGCAGTTCTTC
TRBV6-1	-	-	TRBJ2-7	CASSERGISYEQYF	TGTGCCAGCAGTGAACGAGGGATTTCCTACGAGCAGTACTTC
TRBV6-6	few	-	TRBJ1-1	CASGQPLTEAFF	TGTGCCAGCGGACAGCCACTCACTGAAGCTTTCTTT
TRBV5-1	-	-	TRBJ2-1	CASSLEGRGVHEQFF	TGCGCCAGCAGCTTGGAAGGCAGGGGCGTCCATGAGCAGTTCTTC
TRBV18	-	TRBD2	TRBJ2-7	CASSPGRGSAPSYEQYF	TGTGCCAGCTCACCAGGGAGGGGTAGCGCACCCTCCTACGAGCAGTACTTC
TRBV2	-	-	TRBJ1-2	CASSEDRTYGYTF	TGTGCCAGCAGTGAAGATAGGACCTATGGCTACACCTTC
TRBV2	-	-	TRBJ1-5	CASSEDGNQPQHF	TGTGCCAGCAGTGAGGACGGCAATCAGCCCCAGCATTTT
TRBV2	-	TRBD1	TRBJ2-3	CASRATGSPTDTQYF	TGTGCCAGCAGGGCGACAGGGTCCCCCACAGATACGCAGTATTTT
TRBV5-1	-	-	TRBJ2-6	CASSLEGAVRGRNSGANVLTF	TGCGCCAGCAGCTTGGAAGGGGCAGTAAGGGGTCGGAACTCTGGGGCCAACGTCCTGACTTTC
TRBV5-1	-	TRBD1	TRBJ1-2	CASSLTGGSGYGYTF	TGCGCCAGCAGCTTAACAGGGGGGTCTGGCTATGGCTACACCTTC
TRBV7-2	once	-	TRBJ2-3	CASTRTDTQYF	TGTGCCAGCACCCGCACAGATACGCAGTATTTT
TRBV6-1	-	TRBD1	TRBJ2-7	CASRGGQLYEQYF	TGTGCCAGCAGAGGGGGACAGCTCTACGAGCAGTACTTC
TRBV27	once	TRBD2	TRBJ2-1	CASSGPSGGPNSNEQFF	TGTGCCAGCAGTGGACCTAGCGGGGGGCCCAATTCCAATGAGCAGTTCTTC
TRBV30	-	-	TRBJ1-5	CAWSVGAHDNQPQHF	TGTGCCTGGAGTGTGGGGGCGCACGACAATCAGCCCCAGCATTTT
TRBV6-6	-	-	TRBJ2-5	CASSNRDGQEAQYF	TGTGCCAGCAGTAACCGGGACGGACAAGAGGCCCAGTACTTC
TRBV30	-	TRBD2	TRBJ2-7	CAWKTLAGDSYEQYF	TGTGCCTGGAAGACACTAGCGGGCGACTCCTACGAGCAGTACTTC
TRBV30	few	-	TRBJ1-2	CAGGGGGYGYTF	TGTGCTGGAGGGGGAGGCGGCTATGGCTACACCTTC
TRBV7-2	-	TRBD1	TRBJ1-1	CASSPRTGQPNTEAFF	TGTGCCAGCAGCCCCAGGACGGGACAGCCGAACACTGAAGCTTTCTTT
TRBV6-5	-	-	TRBJ2-5	CASSPGQRQETQYF	TGTGCCAGCAGTCCAGGACAGCGCCAAGAGACCCAGTACTTC
TRBV7-9	-	-	TRBJ1-1	CASRRGRLNTEAFF	TGTGCCAGCAGGCGAGGGCGCCTGAACACTGAAGCTTTCTTT
TRBV2	-	-	TRBJ2-5	CASSLDLETQYF	TGTGCCAGCAGTTTAGATCTTGAGACCCAGTACTTC
TRBV5-8	-	-	TRBJ1-1	CASSSTNKATEAFF	TGTGCCAGCAGCTCTACTAACAAGGCCACTGAAGCTTTCTTT
TRBV30	-	-	TRBJ2-5	CAWSGLMGEETQYF	TGTGCCTGGAGTGGCTTAATGGGGGAAGAGACCCAGTACTTC
TRBV9	-	-	TRBJ2-7	CASSVVDSFFSEQYF	TGTGCCAGCAGCGTAGTAGATAGCTTCTTCTCCGAGCAGTACTTC
TRBV29-1	-	-	TRBJ2-3	CSVSTSTDTQYF	TGCAGCGTTTCGACTAGCACAGATACGCAGTATTTT
TRBV27	few	-	TRBJ2-7	CASSFGGEQYF	TGTGCCAGCAGTTTTGGGGGGGAGCAGTACTTC
TRBV7-9	-	-	TRBJ2-3	CASSLAGQGSTDTQYF	TGTGCCAGCAGCTTAGCTGGGCAGGGAAGCACAGATACGCAGTATTTT
TRBV7-9	-	-	TRBJ2-7	CASSSSDKDGEQYF	TGTGCCAGCAGCTCCTCCGACAAGGACGGCGAGCAGTACTTC
TRBV9	few	-	TRBJ2-7	CASSVESMRDEQYF	TGTGCCAGCAGCGTAGAGTCGATGAGGGACGAGCAGTACTTC
TRBV5-4	-	-	TRBJ1-1	CASSLDMNTEAFF	TGTGCCAGCAGCTTGGACATGAACACTGAAGCTTTCTTT
TRBV29-1	-	TRBD1	TRBJ2-1	CSLISGQTNNEQFF	TGCAGCCTAATATCGGGACAGACTAACAATGAGCAGTTCTTC
TRBV11-2	-	-	TRBJ1-4	CASSPIRQVNEKLFF	TGTGCCAGCAGCCCTATTCGGCAAGTTAATGAAAAACTGTTTTTT
TRBV7-9	-	-	TRBJ2-5	CASSGGYIETQYF	TGTGCCAGCAGCGGGGGATACATAGAGACCCAGTACTTC
TRBV29-1	-	-	TRBJ2-1	CSVGVGRDEQFF	TGCAGCGTTGGGGTAGGTAGGGATGAGCAGTTCTTC
TRBV7-2	-	TRBD2	TRBJ2-7	CASSLTPGTRDYEQYF	TGTGCCAGCAGCTTAACGCCCGGGACTAGGGACTACGAGCAGTACTTC
TRBV11-3	-	-	TRBJ2-2	CASSSSTGGELFF	TGTGCCAGCAGCTCCTCGACAGGTGGGGAGCTGTTTTTT
TRBV28	-	-	TRBJ1-1	CASSSTGEAFF	TGTGCCAGCAGTTCGACAGGAGAAGCTTTCTTT
TRBV28	-	-	TRBJ1-1	CASSTRGAGAEAFF	TGTGCCAGCAGCACGAGGGGCGCGGGTGCTGAAGCTTTCTTT
TRBV7-9	-	TRBD1	TRBJ2-7	CASSARQGKQYF	TGTGCCAGCAGCGCCCGACAGGGGAAGCAGTACTTC
TRBV4-1	-	TRBD1	TRBJ1-4	CASSDRQGDEKLFF	TGCGCCAGCAGCGACCGACAGGGTGATGAAAAACTGTTTTTT
TRBV7-9	-	-	TRBJ2-1	CASSLVASDEQFF	TGTGCCAGCAGCTTAGTTGCTTCGGATGAGCAGTTCTTC
TRBV4-1	-	-	TRBJ2-1	CASSQEMYRGVPFF	TGCGCCAGCAGCCAAGAAATGTATAGGGGAGTACCCTTCTTC
TRBV30	-	-	TRBJ2-4	CAWSIAGTAKNIQYF	TGTGCCTGGAGTATCGCAGGCACAGCCAAAAACATTCAGTACTTC